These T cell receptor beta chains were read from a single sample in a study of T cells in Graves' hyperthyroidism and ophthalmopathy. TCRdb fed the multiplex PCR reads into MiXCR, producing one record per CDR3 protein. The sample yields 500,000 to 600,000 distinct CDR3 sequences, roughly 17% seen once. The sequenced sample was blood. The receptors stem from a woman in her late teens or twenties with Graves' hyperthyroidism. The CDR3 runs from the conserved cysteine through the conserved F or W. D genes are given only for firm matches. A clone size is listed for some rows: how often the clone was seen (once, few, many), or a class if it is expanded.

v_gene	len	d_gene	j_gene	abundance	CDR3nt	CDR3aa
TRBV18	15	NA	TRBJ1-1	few	TGTGCCAGCTCACCACCGGTGGTCGGGAACACTGAAGCTTTCTTT	CASSPPVVGNTEAFF
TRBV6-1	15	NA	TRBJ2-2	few	TGTGCCAGCAGAAACGACATCGCGAACACCGGGGAGCTGTTTTTT	CASRNDIANTGELFF
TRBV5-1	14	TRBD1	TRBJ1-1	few	TGCGCCAGCAGCTTGGGGCAGGGGGTTGCTGAAGCTTTCTTT	CASSLGQGVAEAFF
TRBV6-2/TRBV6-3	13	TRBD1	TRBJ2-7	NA	TGTGCCAGCGCCCGGGACAGTGCGTACGAGCAGTACTTC	CASARDSAYEQYF
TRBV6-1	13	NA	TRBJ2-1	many	TGTGCCAGCAGTCCAACGGCGGACAATGAGCAGTTCTTC	CASSPTADNEQFF
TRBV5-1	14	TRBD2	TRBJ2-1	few	TGCGCCAGCAGCTTGGCTGGACTAGTAGATGAGCAGTTCTTC	CASSLAGLVDEQFF
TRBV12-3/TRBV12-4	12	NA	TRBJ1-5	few	TGTGCCAGCAGAAAGCGGGATCAGCCCCAGCATTTT	CASRKRDQPQHF
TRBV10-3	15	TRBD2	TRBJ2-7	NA	TGTGCCATCAGTGACCTAGCGGGGGGGTACGGCGAGCAGTACTTC	CAISDLAGGYGEQYF
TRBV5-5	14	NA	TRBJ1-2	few	TGTGCCAGCAGCTTGGAGGGGCGACAGTATGGCTACACCTTC	CASSLEGRQYGYTF
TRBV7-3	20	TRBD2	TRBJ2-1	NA	TGTGCCAGCAGCTTAACCGGGACTAGCGGGGGGGCTTTAAGGGAGAATGAGCAGTTCTTC	CASSLTGTSGGALRENEQFF
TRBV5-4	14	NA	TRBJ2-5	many	TGTGCCAGCAGCTTGGGGGCAGCACAAGAGACCCAGTACTTC	CASSLGAAQETQYF
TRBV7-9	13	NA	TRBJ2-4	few	TGTGCCAGCGTTGAGGGGGCCAAAAACATTCAGTACTTC	CASVEGAKNIQYF
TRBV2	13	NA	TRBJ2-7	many	TGTGCCAGCAGTGTCCCGCCACTTGACGAGCAGTACTTC	CASSVPPLDEQYF
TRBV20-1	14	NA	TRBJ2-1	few	TGCAGTGCTAGATTGGCGAAGCCCTACAATGAGCAGTTCTTC	CSARLAKPYNEQFF
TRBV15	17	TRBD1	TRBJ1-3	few	TGTGCCACCAGCAGAGAGAAGACAGGGATTCGTGGAAACACCATATATTTT	CATSREKTGIRGNTIYF
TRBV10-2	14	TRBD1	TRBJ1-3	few	TGCGCCAGCACCGGGACAGTCTCTGGAAACACCATATATTTT	CASTGTVSGNTIYF
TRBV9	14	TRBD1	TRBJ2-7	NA	TGTGCCAGCAGCGCGGACAGGGGATCCGACGAGCAGTACTTC	CASSADRGSDEQYF
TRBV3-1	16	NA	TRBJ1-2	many	TGTGCCAGCAGCCCACAGGGAATAGCGTGGAACTATGGCTACACCTTC	CASSPQGIAWNYGYTF
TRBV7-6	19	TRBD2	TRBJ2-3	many	TGTGCCAGCAGCCAAACCCCAGGACTAGCGGGGGGGTACACAGATACGCAGTATTTT	CASSQTPGLAGGYTDTQYF
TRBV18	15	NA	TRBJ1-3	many	TGTGCCAGCTCACCCAAAGACATCTCTGGAAACACCATATATTTT	CASSPKDISGNTIYF
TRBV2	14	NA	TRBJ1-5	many	TGTGCCAGCAGGGAGCCACGGGGCTATCAGCCCCAGCATTTT	CASREPRGYQPQHF
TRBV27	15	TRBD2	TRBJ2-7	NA	TGTGCCAGCAGTGCTACAAGAGGGACTAGCTGGGAGCAGTACTTC	CASSATRGTSWEQYF
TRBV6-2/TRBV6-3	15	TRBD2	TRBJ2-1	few	TGTGCCATCAGGACGCGGGGGAGCTCCTACAATGAGCAGTTCTTC	CAIRTRGSSYNEQFF
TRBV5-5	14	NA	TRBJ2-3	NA	TGTGCCAGCAGCTTGCAGAGGGTTACAGATACGCAGTATTTT	CASSLQRVTDTQYF
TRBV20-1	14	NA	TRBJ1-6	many	TGCAGTGCTTACCCTCCTTACTATAATTCACCCCTCCACTTT	CSAYPPYYNSPLHF
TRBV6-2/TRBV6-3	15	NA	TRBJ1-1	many	TGTGCCAGTTCACCTCGGCCAGGCCTTTACACTGAAGCTTTCTTT	CASSPRPGLYTEAFF
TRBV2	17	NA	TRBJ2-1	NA	TGTGCCAGCAGTTCCGGAGATTTAAGAGTCCATTACAATGAGCAGTTCTTC	CASSSGDLRVHYNEQFF
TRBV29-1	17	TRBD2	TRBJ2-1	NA	TGCAGCGTGGGAGGGTGGGCTAGCGGGGGGGGTTACAATGAGCAGTTCTTC	CSVGGWASGGGYNEQFF
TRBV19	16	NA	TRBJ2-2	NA	TGTGCCAGTAGTAGGATCGGGCCTTCGAACACCGGGGAGCTGTTTTTT	CASSRIGPSNTGELFF
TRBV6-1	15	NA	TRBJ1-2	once	TGTGCCAGCTCTCTAGCAGACGGTACTTTGGGCGGCTACACCTTC	CASSLADGTLGGYTF